One sample yielded the 2 T cell receptor beta chains listed below, sequenced in a study of graft-versus-host responses after intestinal transplantation. Sequencing used immunoSEQ multiplex PCR; TCRdb keeps in-frame clones, though not all of them. The sample contains over 75,000 clones, more than 75% of which appear only once. Here the sequenced sample was PBMCs, taken 255 days after intestinal transplant. The receptor source for this set is a human patient who received an intestinal transplant, so some T cells may come from the graft donor.

This chain connects TRBV5-4 to TRBJ2-5; no definite D call. Trimming stripped 4 bases from V and 1 base from J, with 5 bases between. This CDR3 has 12 amino acids. CDR1 is SGHNT and CDR2 is YYREEE in the germline V gene (reference sequence). The chain's CDR3 is CASSLPQETQYF. The CDR3 DNA sequence: TGTGCCAGCAGCCTCCCCCAAGAGACCCAGTACTTC. Variable domain in full (rest from reference TRBV5-4 and TRBJ2-5): ETGVTQSPTHLIKTRGQQVTLRCSSQSGHNTVSWYQQALGQGPQFIFQYYREEENGRGNFPPRFSGLQFPNYSSELNVNALELDDSALYLCASSLPQETQYFGPGTRLLVL.

The V and J genes are TRBV15 and TRBJ1-6; D is possibly TRBD1 (5 bases). CDR3 size: 14 residues. Germline V gives CDR1 LNHNV, CDR2 YYDKDF (reference sequence). Trimming shortened V by 4 bases and J by 7 bases, and 11 bases separated the two germline ends. The CDR3, as DNA: TGTGCCACCAGCATCGGGACGGAGAATTCACCCCTCCACTTT. This encodes CATSIGTENSPLHF.